This TCR beta chain appears in the sequencing data of a study of OX40 agonist ivuxolimab in advanced cancers. About the research overall: Subjects had a mean age of about 65 years, with a range of 23 to 79; around 80% were male. Partial responses occurred in three patients (one hepatocellular carcinoma, two cutaneous melanoma).

The V and J ends lost 2 bases and 2 bases respectively, with 9 bases between them. CDR3 length: 14 residues. CDR1 MNHEY and CDR2 SVGAGI come from the germline V gene. Profiling relied on immunoSEQ multiplex PCR, and the TCRdb table lists in-frame clones only, not all of them. This table holds some 77,000 clones, around 93% found once. The chain carries TRBV6-5 and TRBJ1-1; D is ambiguous. The receptor comes from an adult with an advanced solid tumor such as melanoma, head and neck, liver or kidney cancer. Source: CD4+ or CD8+ T cells sorted from blood, taken in a trial of the OX40 agonist ivuxolimab. CDR3 residues: CASSYVEGNTEAFF. The CDR3 DNA is TGTGCCAGCAGTTACGTGGAGGGCAACACTGAAGCTTTCTTT.